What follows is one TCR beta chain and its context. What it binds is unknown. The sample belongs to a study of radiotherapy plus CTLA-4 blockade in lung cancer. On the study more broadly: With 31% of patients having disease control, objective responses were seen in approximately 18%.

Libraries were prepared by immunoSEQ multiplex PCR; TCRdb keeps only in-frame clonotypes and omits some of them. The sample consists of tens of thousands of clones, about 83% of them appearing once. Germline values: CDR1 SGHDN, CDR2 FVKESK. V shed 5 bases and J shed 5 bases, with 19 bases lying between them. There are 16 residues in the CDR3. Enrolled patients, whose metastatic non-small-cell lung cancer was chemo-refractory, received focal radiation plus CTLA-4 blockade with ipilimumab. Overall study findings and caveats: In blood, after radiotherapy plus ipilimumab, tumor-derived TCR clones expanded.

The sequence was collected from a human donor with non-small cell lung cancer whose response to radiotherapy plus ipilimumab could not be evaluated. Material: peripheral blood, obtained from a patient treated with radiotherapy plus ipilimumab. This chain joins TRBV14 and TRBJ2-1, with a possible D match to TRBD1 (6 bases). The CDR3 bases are TGTGCCAGCAGCGCGTTACAGGGCCAGGGGAACAATGAGCAGTTCTTC. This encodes CASSALQGQGNNEQFF.